Sequencing of this T cell receptor beta chain was carried out in a study of blood T cell repertoires in COVID-19. Background on the study: The origin of the acute and convalescent COVID-19 samples was the United States, Italy and Spain.

V lost 6 bases and J lost 7; bases outside the gene matches: 6. Germline-derived CDR1 and CDR2 are SGHDT and YYEEEE. The CDR3 consists of 13 residues. Per the original methods: Using reference gene primer amplification, nucleated cell counts were estimated. Sequencing was performed with immunoSEQ multiplex PCR; in TCRdb, only in-frame clones are kept and a portion is missing. V and J calls and clone size are those listed in that table; D and trimming were worked out from the DNA. The sample records hundreds of thousands of clones, 70% to 90% being singletons. J is TRBJ1-1 and V is TRBV5-6; 10 bases are a match to TRBD1. The sequence came from a woman in her 30s with active or convalescent COVID-19. Sequencing was carried out using peripheral blood. Here the CDR3 DNA reads TGTGCCAGCACTTATGACAGGGGGCTTGAAGCTTTCTTT. This codes for CASTYDRGLEAFF.